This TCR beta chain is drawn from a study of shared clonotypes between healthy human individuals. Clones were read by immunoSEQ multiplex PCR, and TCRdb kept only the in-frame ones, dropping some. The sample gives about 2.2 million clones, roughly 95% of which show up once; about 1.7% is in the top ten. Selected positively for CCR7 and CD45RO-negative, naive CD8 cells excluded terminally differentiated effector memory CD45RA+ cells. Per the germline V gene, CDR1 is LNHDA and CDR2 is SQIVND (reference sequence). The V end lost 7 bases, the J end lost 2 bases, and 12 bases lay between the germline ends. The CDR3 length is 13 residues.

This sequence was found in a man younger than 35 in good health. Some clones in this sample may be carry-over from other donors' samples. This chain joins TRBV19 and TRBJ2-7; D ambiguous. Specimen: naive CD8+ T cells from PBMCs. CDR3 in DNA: TGTGCCAGTACCCCGCGAGGTACCTACGAGCAGTACTTC. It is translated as CASTPRGTYEQYF.